The T cell receptor (beta chain) under discussion was sequenced for a study of T cells in Graves' hyperthyroidism and ophthalmopathy. As for the study in general: Peripheral blood was secured at the point of initial diagnosis, before any treatment. Notes on the study in general: Blood also contained most expanded thyroid clonotypes above 0.001.

V lost 5 bases, J lost 5 bases, and 22 bases lay in between. The length of the CDR3 is 17 residues. Germline V lookup: CDR1 MDHEN, CDR2 SYDVKM. Lactation, pregnancy, other autoimmune disease or uncontrolled infection led to exclusion of patients. Diagnosis rested on symptoms, serum thyroxine and TRAb, thyroid ultrasound, and orbital computed tomography. RNA transcripts provided the source from which TCR beta CDR3 regions were amplified. RT-PCR in the first round (using the HTBI primer set) targeted the TCR CDR3. TCRdb reprocessed the multiplex PCR reads with MiXCR, giving one entry per CDR3 protein. Of about 210,000 distinct CDR3 sequences in the sample, 15% to 20% are singletons; the top ten hold 50%. As concerns this clonotype: Antigen specificity is unknown.

The genes are TRBV28 and TRBJ2-1, with no clear D. The sequenced material came from blood. The source is a man in his fifties or sixties with Graves' hyperthyroidism. The CDR3 region is CASSPIRRRVQDNEQFF. The DNA for the CDR3 is TGTGCCAGCAGTCCTATCCGTCGCCGGGTGCAAGACAATGAGCAGTTCTTC.